The rows below give T cell receptor beta chains drawn from one sample of a study of identical twins. TCRdb processed the 5' RACE reads anew with MiXCR; each CDR3 protein has one entry. Of about 240,000 distinct CDR3 sequences listed, roughly 10% are singletons. Material: memory T cells sorted from blood. These TCRs come from a middle-aged man in good health. CDR3s include the opening cysteine and the closing phenylalanine or tryptophan. The D gene is left open where the match is weak. Rows may omit the clone size; those that give it use once, few, many or a size class.

>TRBJ2-2|15|TRBV30|.|.
CAWDPRGPNTGELFF
TGTGCCTGGGATCCCAGGGGACCGAACACCGGGGAGCTGTTTTTT
>TRBJ2-7|11|TRBV20-1|many|.
CSAQGLYEQYF
TGCAGTGCCCAGGGGTTGTACGAGCAGTACTTC
>TRBJ1-5|15|TRBV19|.|.
CASSMAGFSNQPQHF
TGTGCCAGTAGTATGGCGGGATTTAGCAATCAGCCCCAGCATTTT
>TRBJ2-1|16|TRBV7-3|.|TRBD2
CASSSYWTSDHNEQFF
TGTGCCAGCAGCTCATACTGGACTAGCGACCATAATGAGCAGTTCTTC
>TRBJ1-2|15|TRBV19|.|.
CASSEMAGSLGGYTF
TGTGCCAGTAGCGAGATGGCCGGGAGTTTAGGAGGCTACACCTTC
>TRBJ2-7|14|TRBV5-1|.|.
CASSQNRGSYEQYF
TGCGCCAGCAGCCAAAATAGGGGGTCCTACGAGCAGTACTTC
>TRBJ2-7|15|TRBV12-3/TRBV12-4|.|TRBD1
CASSSRTGGSYEQYF
TGTGCCAGCAGTAGCCGGACAGGGGGCTCCTACGAGCAGTACTTC
>TRBJ1-6|16|TRBV4-2|few|.
CASSQDPVRADSPLHF
TGTGCCAGCAGCCAAGATCCTGTCAGGGCTGATTCACCCCTCCACTTT
>TRBJ2-7|14|TRBV28|many|TRBD2
CASSLSGGNGEQYF
TGTGCCAGCAGTTTATCGGGAGGCAATGGCGAGCAGTACTTC
>TRBJ2-5|12|TRBV10-3|many|.
CAISEAGETQYF
TGTGCCATCAGTGAGGCGGGGGAGACCCAGTACTTC
>TRBJ2-7|16|TRBV11-2|.|TRBD2
CASSLMRLAGPGEQYF
TGTGCCAGCAGCTTAATGAGGCTAGCGGGGCCCGGTGAGCAGTACTTC
>TRBJ2-3|14|TRBV6-4|.|.
CASSDGGATDTQYF
TGTGCCAGCAGTGACGGGGGGGCCACAGATACGCAGTATTTT
>TRBJ2-7|16|TRBV5-1|few|.
CASSLDNKIATYEQYF
TGCGCCAGCAGCTTGGATAACAAGATCGCAACCTACGAGCAGTACTTC
>TRBJ2-3|16|TRBV5-1|few|.
CASSLAGAGLADTQYF
TGCGCCAGCAGCTTGGCCGGGGCAGGGTTAGCAGATACGCAGTATTTT
>TRBJ1-1|16|TRBV20-1|many|.
CSASTGGWVGDTEAFF
TGCAGTGCTAGTACGGGTGGATGGGTGGGTGACACTGAAGCTTTCTTT